What follows are 10 T cell receptor beta chains derived from one specimen sequenced in a study of blood T cells in healthy people across ages. A sample-barcoded 5' primer and a J-beta primer mix were used in a second PCR of roughly 7 to 11 cycles. TCRdb reprocessed the 5' RACE reads via MiXCR and lists one record per CDR3 protein. Found here are more than 1 million distinct CDR3 sequences, 40% to 50% of them singletons; the top ten hold 18%. The sample comprised blood. The receptors here all came from a woman aged 55-75 years in good health.

The chain recombines TRBV20-1 with TRBJ1-1; D is uncertain. The germline gives CDR1 DFQATT, CDR2 SNEGSKA (reference sequence). V was trimmed by 4 bases and J by 7 bases, leaving 10 bases between them. The CDR3 covers 11 residues. CDR3 in DNA: TGCAGTGCTACCGACGGGAGTGAAGCTTTCTTT. Its translation is CSATDGSEAFF.

This chain connects TRBV4-1 to TRBJ2-1; D is possibly TRBD1 or TRBD2 (6 bases each). Germline lookup yields CDR1 MGHRA and CDR2 YSYEKL. V lost 1 base and J lost 10, with 8 bases in between. The CDR3 extends over 12 amino acids. CDR3 bases: TGCGCCAGCAGCCAAGGGAGGGGGGAGCAGTTCTTC. Its protein is CASSQGRGEQFF.

On this clonotype: A much larger clonotype is one base distant, so this may be a read error. This chain joins TRBV29-1 and TRBJ2-1, with a tentative D call TRBD2 (5 bases). The J call is doubtful: the DNA matches TRBJ2-7 better. Germline V gene lookup returns CDR1 SQVTM and CDR2 ANQGSEA. CDR3 length equals 14 residues. The chain's CDR3 is CSVELESSYNEQYF. The CDR3 bases are TGCAGCGTCGAACTAGAGAGCTCCTACAATGAGCAGTACTTC.

The J gene is TRBJ2-2, the V gene TRBV20-1; unclear D gene. The V gene lost 2 bases and the J gene lost 8 bases, with 6 bases spanning the gap. The germline gives CDR1 DFQATT, CDR2 SNEGSKA (reference sequence). The CDR3 consists of 11 residues. The chain's CDR3 is CSARRVGELFF. CDR3 in DNA: TGCAGTGCTAGAAGGGTGGGGGAGCTGTTTTTT.

In regard to this clonotype: A read error may be the cause here, since a much bigger clone is one base away. This chain joins TRBV20-1 and TRBJ2-1; 8 bases are shared with TRBD2. Trimming cost V 6 bases and J 6 bases; bases outside gene matches: 10. The CDR3 sequence is 14 residues long. Germline loops: CDR1 DFQATT, CDR2 SNEGSKA (reference sequence). The CDR3 here is CSAPGGGRGNEQFF. The CDR3 DNA sequence: TGCAGTGCCCCGGGGGGGGGTCGGGGCAATGAGCAGTTCTTC.

The V and J genes are TRBV10-2 and TRBJ2-7; possibly TRBD1 for D (5 bases). The V gene's germline CDR1 is WSHSY and CDR2 SAAADI. V lost 6 bases and J 7 bases, leaving 16 bases between the germline ends. The CDR3 is 13 amino acids. CDR3 sequence: CASSAGLGVEQYF. The CDR3 bases are TGCGCCAGCAGCGCCGGTTTAGGGGTTGAGCAGTACTTC.

CDR3 bases: TGCAGTGCTCCTCCCGACACTTATACGCAGTATTTT. It yields the protein CSAPPDTYTQYF. The chain employs TRBV20-1 and TRBJ2-3, with no clear D. Trimming removed 5 bases at V and 7 bases at J, with 13 bases between. CDR1 is DFQATT and CDR2 is SNEGSKA in the germline V gene (reference sequence). CDR3 length: 12 residues.

The chain has TRBV7-2 and TRBJ2-1, with TRBD2 identical over 12 bases. Trimming cost V 5 bases and J 10 bases; bases outside gene matches: 12. There are 16 residues in the CDR3. Germline V CDR1 and CDR2: SGHTA, FQGNSA. CDR3 bases: TGTGCCAGCAGCCTACACTGGACTAGCGGGATTCGAGAGCAGTTCTTC. Residues: CASSLHWTSGIREQFF.

This clonotype appeared once. A read error may explain this, as a much larger clone is one base away. The chain links TRBV29-1 to TRBJ2-6, with D perhaps matching TRBD1 (6 bases). The ends were cut back, 6 bases at V and 6 bases at J, with 18 bases in the middle. The CDR3 loop spans 15 amino acids. Germline values: CDR1 SQVTM, CDR2 ANQGSEA. The DNA for the CDR3 is TGCAGCGTGGCCACAACAGGGATTGTGGCCAACGTCCTGACTTTC. Protein: CSVATTGIVANVLTF.

V is TRBV6-1 and J is TRBJ2-3; TRBD1 aligns across 7 bases. The trim removed 6 bases at V and 1 base at J, leaving 4 bases unmatched. The CDR3 extends over 14 amino acids. Looked up from germline, CDR1 is MNHNS and CDR2 is SASEGT. CDR3 protein: CASRGTVCTDTQYF. The CDR3 coding sequence is TGTGCCAGCAGGGGGACAGTATGCACAGATACGCAGTATTTT.